Following are 5 T cell receptor beta chains from one sample sequenced in a study of CD8 T cells in ankylosing spondylitis. MiXCR was run by TCRdb on the 5' RACE reads, yielding one entry per CDR3 protein. The data show over 30,000 distinct CDR3 sequences, around 15% seen once. Sequenced input: synovial fluid, either unsorted or a sorted T cell fraction (not recorded which). These receptors all stem from a male donor with ankylosing spondylitis.

This clonotype was recorded at least ten times. The CDR3 is CASSSGETQPQHF. CDR3 nucleotides: TGTGCCAGCAGTTCAGGTGAAACCCAGCCCCAGCATTTT. This chain joins TRBV6-2 or TRBV6-3 and TRBJ1-5; D unclear. The CDR3 loop spans 13 amino acids. Trimming stripped 4 bases from V and 7 bases from J, with 11 bases between. The germline gives CDR1 MNHEY, CDR2 SVGEGT.

This clonotype was observed at least ten times. This chain joins TRBV20-1 and TRBJ2-1; tentative D call: TRBD1 (5 bases). This CDR3 has 15 residues. Germline CDR1 and CDR2: DFQATT and SNEGSKA (reference sequence). V shed 0 bases and J shed 1 base, with 10 bases lying between them. CDR3 amino acids: CSARDYRTSYNEQFF. The CDR3 nucleotides are TGCAGTGCTAGAGATTACAGGACGTCCTACAATGAGCAGTTCTTC.

This clonotype was detected a few times. The V gene is TRBV20-1, the J gene TRBJ1-2, with D unresolved. The CDR3 runs 13 residues. Germline V gene lookup returns CDR1 DFQATT and CDR2 SNEGSKA (reference sequence). The V gene lost 5 bases and the J gene lost 4 bases, with 14 bases spanning the gap. The CDR3 DNA reads as TGCAGTGCTGGACGATTGGCAGCCTATGGCTACACCTTC. This gives the protein CSAGRLAAYGYTF.

This clonotype was seen only a few times. This rearrangement joins TRBV20-1 to TRBJ1-2; the D is unclear. Trimming stripped 0 bases from V and 9 bases from J, with 20 bases between. The germline V gene has CDR1 DFQATT and CDR2 SNEGSKA (reference sequence). The length of the CDR3 is 15 residues. The CDR3: CSARDSFTDLYRYTF. CDR3 sequence (DNA): TGCAGTGCTAGAGATTCCTTCACTGACCTATATCGCTACACCTTC.

This clonotype came up a few times. V gene TRBV4-3 combines with J gene TRBJ2-3; D might be TRBD2 (5 bases). The germline V gene has CDR1 LGHNA and CDR2 YSLEER. The CDR3 has 18 amino acids. V lost 2 bases, J lost 2 bases, and 20 bases lay in between. Here the CDR3 DNA reads TGCGCCAGCAGCCAAAACGTCGCGTCGGTAGGACTCACAGATACGCAGTATTTT. Encoded protein: CASSQNVASVGLTDTQYF.